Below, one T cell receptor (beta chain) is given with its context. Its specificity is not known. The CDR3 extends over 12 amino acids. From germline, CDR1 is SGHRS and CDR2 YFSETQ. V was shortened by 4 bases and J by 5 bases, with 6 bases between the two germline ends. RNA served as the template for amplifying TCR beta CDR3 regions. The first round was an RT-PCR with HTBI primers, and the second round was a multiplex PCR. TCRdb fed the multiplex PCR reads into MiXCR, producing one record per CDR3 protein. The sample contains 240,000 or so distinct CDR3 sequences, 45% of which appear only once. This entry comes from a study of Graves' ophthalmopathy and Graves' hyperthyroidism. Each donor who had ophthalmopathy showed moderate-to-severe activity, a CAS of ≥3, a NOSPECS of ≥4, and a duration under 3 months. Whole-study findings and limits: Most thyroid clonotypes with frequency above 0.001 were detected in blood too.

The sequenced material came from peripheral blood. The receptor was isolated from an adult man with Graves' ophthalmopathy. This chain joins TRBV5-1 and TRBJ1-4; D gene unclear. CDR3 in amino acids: CASSRENEKLFF. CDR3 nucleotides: TGCGCCAGCAGCAGGGAGAATGAAAAACTGTTTTTT. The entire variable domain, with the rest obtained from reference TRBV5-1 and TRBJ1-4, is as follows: KAGVTQTPRYLIKTRGQQVTLSCSPISGHRSVSWYQQTPGQGLQFLFEYFSETQRNKGNFPGRFSGRQFSNSRSEMNVSTLELGDSALYLCASSRENEKLFFGSGTQLSVL.